This T cell receptor beta chain was sequenced for a study of T cell changes during pregnancy in multiple sclerosis. Germline CDR1 MNHEY, CDR2 SMNVEV (reference sequence). CDR3 length: 18 residues. The V and J ends lost 4 bases and 2 bases respectively, with 18 bases between them. The data were produced by immunoSEQ multiplex PCR, yet TCRdb's version contains in-frame clones alone and is incomplete. The sample has under 80,000 clones, roughly 92% seen once. This chain joins TRBV27 and TRBJ1-6; D ambiguous. The sequence was collected from a female donor in good health, enrolled as a control in a pregnancy study. Sequences were derived from peripheral blood, sampled after pregnancy. The CDR3 DNA reads TGTGCCAGCAGTTCTATTAGCCGGCCCCTCCCCTATAATTCACCCCTCCACTTT. Translated: CASSSISRPLPYNSPLHF.